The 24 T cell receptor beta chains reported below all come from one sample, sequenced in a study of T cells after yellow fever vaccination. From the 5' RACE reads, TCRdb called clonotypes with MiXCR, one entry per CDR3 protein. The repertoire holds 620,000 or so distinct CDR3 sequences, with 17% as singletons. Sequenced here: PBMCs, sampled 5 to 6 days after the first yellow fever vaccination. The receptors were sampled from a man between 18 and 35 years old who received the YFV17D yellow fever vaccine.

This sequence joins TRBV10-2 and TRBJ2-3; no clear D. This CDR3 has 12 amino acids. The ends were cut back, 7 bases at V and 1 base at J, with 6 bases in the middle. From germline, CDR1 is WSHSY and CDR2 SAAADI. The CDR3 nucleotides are TGCGCCAGCACCCAACGCACAGATACGCAGTATTTT. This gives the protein CASTQRTDTQYF.

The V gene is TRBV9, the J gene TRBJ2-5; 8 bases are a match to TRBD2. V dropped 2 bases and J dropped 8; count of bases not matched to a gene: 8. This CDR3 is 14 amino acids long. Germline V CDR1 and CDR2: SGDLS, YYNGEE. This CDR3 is CASSVTGIAGTQYF. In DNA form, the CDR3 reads TGTGCCAGCAGCGTTACCGGAATAGCGGGAACCCAGTACTTC. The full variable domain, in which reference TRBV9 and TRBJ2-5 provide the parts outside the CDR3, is DSGVTQTPKHLITATGQRVTLRCSPRSGDLSVYWYQQSLDQGLQFLIQYYNGEERAKGNILERFSAQQFPDLHSELNLSSLELGDSALYFCASSVTGIAGTQYFGPGTRLLVL.

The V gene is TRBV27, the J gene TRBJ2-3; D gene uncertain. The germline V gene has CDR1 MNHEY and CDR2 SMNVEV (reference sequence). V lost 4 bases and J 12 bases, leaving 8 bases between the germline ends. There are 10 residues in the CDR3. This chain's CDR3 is CASSSPSQYF. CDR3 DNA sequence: TGTGCCAGCAGTTCCCCTTCCCAGTATTTT.

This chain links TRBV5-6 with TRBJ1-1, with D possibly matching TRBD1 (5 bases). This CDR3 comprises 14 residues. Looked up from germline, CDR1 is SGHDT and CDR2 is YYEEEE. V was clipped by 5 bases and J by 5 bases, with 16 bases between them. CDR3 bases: TGTGCCAGCAGGTGGCGAGGGAGGGGTACTGAAGCTTTCTTT. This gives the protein CASRWRGRGTEAFF.

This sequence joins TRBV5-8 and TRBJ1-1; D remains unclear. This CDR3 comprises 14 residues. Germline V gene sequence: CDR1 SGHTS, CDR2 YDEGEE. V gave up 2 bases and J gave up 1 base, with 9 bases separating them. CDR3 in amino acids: CASSFRWQNTEAFF. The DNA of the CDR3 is TGTGCCAGCAGCTTCAGGTGGCAGAACACTGAAGCTTTCTTT.

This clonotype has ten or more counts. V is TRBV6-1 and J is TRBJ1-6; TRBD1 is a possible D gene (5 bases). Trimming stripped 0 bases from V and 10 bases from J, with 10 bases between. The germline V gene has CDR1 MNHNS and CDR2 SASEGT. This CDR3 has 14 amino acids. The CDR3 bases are TGTGCCAGCAGTGAAGCAGGGTGGGGGTCACCCCTCCACTTT. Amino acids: CASSEAGWGSPLHF.

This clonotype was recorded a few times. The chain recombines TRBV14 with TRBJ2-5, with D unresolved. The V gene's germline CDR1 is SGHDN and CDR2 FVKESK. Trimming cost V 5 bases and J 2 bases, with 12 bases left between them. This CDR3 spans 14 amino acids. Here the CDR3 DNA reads TGTGCCAGCAGCGGGTGGGTCCCACAAGAGACCCAGTACTTC. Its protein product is CASSGWVPQETQYF.

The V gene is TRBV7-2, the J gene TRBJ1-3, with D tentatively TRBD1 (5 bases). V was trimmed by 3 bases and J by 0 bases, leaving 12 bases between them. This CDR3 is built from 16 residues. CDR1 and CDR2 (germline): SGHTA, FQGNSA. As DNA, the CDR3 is TGTGCCAGCAGCTTGGGGGGGTCCGGCTCTGGAAACACCATATATTTT. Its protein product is CASSLGGSGSGNTIYF. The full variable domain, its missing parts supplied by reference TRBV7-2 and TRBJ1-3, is GAGVSQSPSNKVTEKGKDVELRCDPISGHTALYWYRQSLGQGLEFLIYFQGNSAPDKSGLPSDRFSAERTGGSVSTLTIQRTQQEDSAVYLCASSLGGSGSGNTIYFGEGSWLTVV.

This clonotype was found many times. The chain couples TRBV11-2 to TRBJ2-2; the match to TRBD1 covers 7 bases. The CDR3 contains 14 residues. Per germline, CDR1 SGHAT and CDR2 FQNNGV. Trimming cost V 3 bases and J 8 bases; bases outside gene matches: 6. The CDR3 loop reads CASSFLRQGGELFF. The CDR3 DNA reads TGTGCCAGCAGCTTTCTTCGACAGGGAGGGGAGCTGTTTTTT.

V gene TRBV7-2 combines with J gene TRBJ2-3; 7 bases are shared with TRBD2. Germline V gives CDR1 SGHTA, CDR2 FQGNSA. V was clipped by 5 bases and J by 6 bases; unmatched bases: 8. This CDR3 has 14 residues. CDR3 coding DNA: TGTGCCAGCAGCCCGTTTGGGAGGGGTGATACGCAGTATTTT. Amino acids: CASSPFGRGDTQYF.

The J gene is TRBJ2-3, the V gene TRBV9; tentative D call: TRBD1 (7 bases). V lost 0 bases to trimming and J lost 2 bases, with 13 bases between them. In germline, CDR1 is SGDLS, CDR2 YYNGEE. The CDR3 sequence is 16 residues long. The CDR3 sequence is CASSVDTGDFTDTQYF. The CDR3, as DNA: TGTGCCAGCAGCGTAGATACAGGGGACTTCACAGATACGCAGTATTTT.

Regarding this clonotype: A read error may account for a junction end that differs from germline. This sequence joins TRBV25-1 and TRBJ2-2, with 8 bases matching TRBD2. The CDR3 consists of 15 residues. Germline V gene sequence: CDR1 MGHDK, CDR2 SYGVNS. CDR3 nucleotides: TGTGCCAGCAGTCAAGCGGGGGCCCACACCTGGGAGCTGTTTTTT. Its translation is CASSQAGAHTWELFF.

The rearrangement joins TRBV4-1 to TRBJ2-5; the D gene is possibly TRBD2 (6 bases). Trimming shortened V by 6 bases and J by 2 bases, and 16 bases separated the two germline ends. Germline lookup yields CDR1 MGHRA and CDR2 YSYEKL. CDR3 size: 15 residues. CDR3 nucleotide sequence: TGCGCCAGCAGGGGGGGTAGCAGCAGACAAGAGACCCAGTACTTC. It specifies CASRGGSSRQETQYF.

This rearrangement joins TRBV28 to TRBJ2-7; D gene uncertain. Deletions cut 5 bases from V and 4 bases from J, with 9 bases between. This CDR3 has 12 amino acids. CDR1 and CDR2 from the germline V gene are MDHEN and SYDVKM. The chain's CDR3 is CASSKKGYEQYV. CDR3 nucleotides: TGTGCCAGCAGTAAAAAGGGTTACGAGCAGTACGTC.

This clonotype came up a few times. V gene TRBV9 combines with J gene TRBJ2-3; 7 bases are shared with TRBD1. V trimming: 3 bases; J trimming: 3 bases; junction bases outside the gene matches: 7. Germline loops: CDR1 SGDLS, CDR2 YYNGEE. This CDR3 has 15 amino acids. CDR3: CASSATGRRTDTQYF. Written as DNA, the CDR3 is TGTGCCAGCAGCGCGACAGGGAGAAGGACAGATACGCAGTATTTT.

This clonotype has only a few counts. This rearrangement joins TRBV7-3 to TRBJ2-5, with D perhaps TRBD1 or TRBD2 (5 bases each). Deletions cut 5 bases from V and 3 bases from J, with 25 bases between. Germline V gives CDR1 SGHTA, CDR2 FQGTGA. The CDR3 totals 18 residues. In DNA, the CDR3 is TGTGCCAGCAGCCCCCCCTCCACCGGGACGCAAAGCGAAGAGACCCAGTACTTC. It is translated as CASSPPSTGTQSEETQYF.

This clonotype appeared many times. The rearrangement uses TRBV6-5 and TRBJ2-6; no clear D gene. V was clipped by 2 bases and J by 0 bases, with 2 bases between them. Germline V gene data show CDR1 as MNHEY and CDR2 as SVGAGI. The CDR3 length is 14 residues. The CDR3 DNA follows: TGTGCCAGCAGTTACGGCTCTGGGGCCAACGTCCTGACTTTC. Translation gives CASSYGSGANVLTF.

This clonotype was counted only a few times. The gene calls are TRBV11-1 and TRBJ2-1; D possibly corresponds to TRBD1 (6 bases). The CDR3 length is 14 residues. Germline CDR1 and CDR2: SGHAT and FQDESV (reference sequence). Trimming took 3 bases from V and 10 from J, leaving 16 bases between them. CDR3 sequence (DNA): TGTGCCAGCAGCTTCAACAGGGAAAAGGGAGAGCAGTTCTTC. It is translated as CASSFNREKGEQFF.

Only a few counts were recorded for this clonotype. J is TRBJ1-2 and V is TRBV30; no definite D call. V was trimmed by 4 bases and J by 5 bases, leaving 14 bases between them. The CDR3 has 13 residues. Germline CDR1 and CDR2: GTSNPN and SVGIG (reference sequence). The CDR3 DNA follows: TGTGCCTGGAAGGGCAGGTCTGGATATGGCTACACCTTC. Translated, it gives CAWKGRSGYGYTF.

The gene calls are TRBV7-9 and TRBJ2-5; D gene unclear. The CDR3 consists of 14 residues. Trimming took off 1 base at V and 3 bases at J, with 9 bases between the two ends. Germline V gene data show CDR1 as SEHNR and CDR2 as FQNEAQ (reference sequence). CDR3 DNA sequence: TGTGCCAGCAGCTTAGGATGGGGAAAAGAGACCCAGTACTTC. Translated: CASSLGWGKETQYF.

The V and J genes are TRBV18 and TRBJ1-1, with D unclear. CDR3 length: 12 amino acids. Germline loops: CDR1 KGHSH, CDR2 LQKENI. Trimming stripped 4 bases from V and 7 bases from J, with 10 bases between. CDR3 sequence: CASSLGSVEAFF. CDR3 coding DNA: TGTGCCAGCTCACTAGGTTCGGTTGAAGCTTTCTTT. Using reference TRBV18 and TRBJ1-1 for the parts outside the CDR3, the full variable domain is NAGVMQNPRHLVRRRGQEARLRCSPMKGHSHVYWYRQLPEEGLKFMVYLQKENIIDESGMPKERFSAEFPKEGPSILRIQQVVRGDSAAYFCASSLGSVEAFFGQGTRLTVV.

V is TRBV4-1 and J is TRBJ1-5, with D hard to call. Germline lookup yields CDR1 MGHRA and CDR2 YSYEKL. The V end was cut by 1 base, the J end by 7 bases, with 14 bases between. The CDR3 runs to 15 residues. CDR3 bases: TGCGCCAGCAGCCAAGGTTGGGCGGGAAAACAGCCCCAGCATTTT. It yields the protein CASSQGWAGKQPQHF.

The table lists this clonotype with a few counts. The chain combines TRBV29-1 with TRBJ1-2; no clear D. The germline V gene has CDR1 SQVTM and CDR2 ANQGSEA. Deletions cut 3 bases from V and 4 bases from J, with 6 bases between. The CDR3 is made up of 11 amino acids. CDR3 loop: CSVDTSYGYTF. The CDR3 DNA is TGCAGCGTTGATACCAGCTATGGCTACACCTTC.

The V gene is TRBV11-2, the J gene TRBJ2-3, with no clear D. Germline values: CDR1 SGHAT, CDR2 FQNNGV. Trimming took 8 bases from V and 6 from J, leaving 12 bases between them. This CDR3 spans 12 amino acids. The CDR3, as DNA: TGTGCCAGCGAGGCTTCGAGGGATACGCAGTATTTT. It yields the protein CASEASRDTQYF.